What follows describes a single T cell receptor beta chain. Study processing details: Using reference gene primer amplification, nucleated cell counts were estimated. The repertoire was sequenced with immunoSEQ multiplex PCR; TCRdb's copy has only in-frame clones and lacks some. The V and J calls and clone size come from that table; D and trimming were worked out from the DNA. Counted here are tens of thousands of clones, roughly 80% occurring once; the ten biggest clones make up 15% to 20%. These data belong to a study of blood T cell repertoires in COVID-19. Study details: Samples representing acute and convalescent COVID-19 were sourced from the United States, Italy and Spain.

The CDR3 runs 16 residues. In germline, CDR1 is KGHSH, CDR2 LQKENI. V was pared by 0 bases and J by 4 bases, with 10 bases between. Sequencing was carried out using peripheral blood. The rearrangement joins TRBV18 to TRBJ1-6, with D perhaps TRBD1 (6 bases). This receptor was taken from a woman aged 55-69 years with acute or convalescent COVID-19. The CDR3 DNA sequence: TGTGCCAGCTCACCACCGGCAGGGGATTATAATTCACCCCTCCACTTT. This gives the protein CASSPPAGDYNSPLHF. The variable domain in full, with the rest retrieved from reference TRBV18 and TRBJ1-6, is NAGVMQNPRHLVRRRGQEARLRCSPMKGHSHVYWYRQLPEEGLKFMVYLQKENIIDESGMPKERFSAEFPKEGPSILRIQQVVRGDSAAYFCASSPPAGDYNSPLHFGNGTRLTVT.